Listed below are T cell receptor beta chains from one sample, sequenced in a study of T cell repertoires in cytomegalovirus infection. TCRdb fed the reads into MiXCR, producing one record per CDR3 protein. The data hold 450,000 to 550,000 distinct CDR3 sequences, with under 45% observed a single time. Antigens for these TCRs are unknown. Sequencing used cultured PBMCs, obtained from culture after CMV antigen stimulation. All receptors come from a human donor in good health (CMV status not recorded). Some clones in this sample may be carry-over from other donors' samples. The CDR3 runs from the conserved cysteine through the conserved F or W. The order of the fields is CDR3 protein, CDR3 DNA, V gene, D gene, J gene, clone size. A D gene is named only where the DNA matches it firmly. Expanded clones are given a class, and other clones once, few, many or no size at all.

CDR3aa: CASSPGLAATDNEQFF
CDR3nt: TGTGCCAGCAGCCCAGGATTAGCGGCGACGGACAATGAGCAGTTCTTC
v_gene: TRBV11-2
d_gene: .
j_gene: TRBJ2-1
abundance: few

CDR3aa: CASSPPLGGEQYF
CDR3nt: TGTGCCAGCAGCCCGCCTCTTGGGGGCGAGCAGTACTTC
v_gene: TRBV7-6
d_gene: .
j_gene: TRBJ2-7
abundance: .

CDR3aa: CASSEALLSYEQYF
CDR3nt: TGTGCCAGCAGTGAAGCTCTCCTCTCCTACGAGCAGTACTTC
v_gene: TRBV2
d_gene: .
j_gene: TRBJ2-7
abundance: .

CDR3aa: CSARDLGGTFNEKLFF
CDR3nt: TGCAGTGCTAGAGATCTGGGTGGGACTTTTAATGAAAAACTGTTTTTT
v_gene: TRBV20-1
d_gene: .
j_gene: TRBJ1-4
abundance: .

CDR3aa: CASSLGVGAPTGELFF
CDR3nt: TGTGCCAGCAGTTTAGGGGTGGGGGCGCCCACCGGGGAGCTGTTTTTT
v_gene: TRBV12-3/TRBV12-4
d_gene: .
j_gene: TRBJ2-2
abundance: .

CDR3aa: CASRLAGGPPETQYF
CDR3nt: TGTGCCAGCCGCTTAGCGGGGGGGCCGCCGGAGACCCAGTACTTC
v_gene: TRBV27
d_gene: TRBD2
j_gene: TRBJ2-5
abundance: .

CDR3aa: CSASAGLVSGTPYEQYF
CDR3nt: TGCAGTGCTAGCGCAGGACTTGTTAGCGGGACACCTTACGAGCAGTACTTC
v_gene: TRBV20-1
d_gene: TRBD2
j_gene: TRBJ2-7
abundance: few

CDR3aa: CASSSGQGPYNEQFF
CDR3nt: TGTGCCAGCAGCTCGGGACAGGGTCCCTACAATGAGCAGTTCTTC
v_gene: TRBV7-6
d_gene: TRBD1
j_gene: TRBJ2-1
abundance: .

CDR3aa: CASSSQNSRGSAYNEQFF
CDR3nt: TGTGCCAGCAGTTCCCAAAACAGCAGGGGATCGGCCTACAATGAGCAGTTCTTC
v_gene: TRBV6-6
d_gene: .
j_gene: TRBJ2-1
abundance: few

CDR3aa: CASSSYTYEQYF
CDR3nt: TGTGCCAGCAGCTCATATACCTACGAGCAGTACTTC
v_gene: TRBV7-2
d_gene: .
j_gene: TRBJ2-7
abundance: .

CDR3aa: CASTSGLLHSYNEQFF
CDR3nt: TGTGCCAGCACCTCGGGACTATTACATTCCTACAATGAGCAGTTCTTC
v_gene: TRBV6-1
d_gene: TRBD2
j_gene: TRBJ2-1
abundance: few

CDR3aa: CASRPRGSADTQYF
CDR3nt: TGTGCCAGCAGACCCAGGGGTTCGGCAGATACGCAGTATTTT
v_gene: TRBV6-6
d_gene: .
j_gene: TRBJ2-3
abundance: .

CDR3aa: CSAREASGRALGDNEQFF
CDR3nt: TGCAGTGCCAGGGAGGCTAGCGGGAGGGCCCTCGGGGACAATGAGCAGTTCTTC
v_gene: TRBV20-1
d_gene: TRBD2
j_gene: TRBJ2-1
abundance: few

CDR3aa: CASGTSVGEGKLFF
CDR3nt: TGTGCCAGCGGGACGTCAGTGGGAGAGGGAAAACTGTTTTTT
v_gene: TRBV14
d_gene: .
j_gene: TRBJ1-4
abundance: .

CDR3aa: CASSLYPNSPLHF
CDR3nt: TGTGCCAGCAGTTTATATCCCAATTCACCCCTCCACTTT
v_gene: TRBV27
d_gene: .
j_gene: TRBJ1-6
abundance: .

CDR3aa: CATSRRKGGLSQSYNEQFF
CDR3nt: TGTGCCACCAGCAGACGAAAGGGAGGACTATCGCAGTCCTACAATGAGCAGTTCTTC
v_gene: TRBV15
d_gene: .
j_gene: TRBJ2-1
abundance: .

CDR3aa: CASSSLRESLREQYF
CDR3nt: TGTGCCAGTAGTTCGCTGCGGGAGTCCCTACGGGAGCAGTACTTC
v_gene: TRBV19
d_gene: TRBD2
j_gene: TRBJ2-7
abundance: .

CDR3aa: CASSRGGYTGELFF
CDR3nt: TGTGCCAGCAGCCGTGGGGGATACACCGGGGAGCTGTTTTTT
v_gene: TRBV7-2
d_gene: .
j_gene: TRBJ2-2
abundance: few

CDR3aa: CASSLVPKHLDTQYF
CDR3nt: TGTGCCAGCAGCTTAGTACCGAAGCACTTGGATACGCAGTATTTT
v_gene: TRBV7-4
d_gene: .
j_gene: TRBJ2-3
abundance: .

CDR3aa: CASSELGLGEAFF
CDR3nt: TGTGCCAGCAGTGAACTGGGTTTAGGAGAAGCTTTCTTT
v_gene: TRBV6-1
d_gene: .
j_gene: TRBJ1-1
abundance: .

CDR3aa: CASSFGGPGTQYF
CDR3nt: TGTGCCAGCAGCTTTGGCGGGCCGGGGACCCAGTACTTC
v_gene: TRBV7-2
d_gene: .
j_gene: TRBJ2-5
abundance: .

CDR3aa: CASSQGLAGYYRAELFF
CDR3nt: TGCGCCAGCAGCCAAGGATTAGCGGGGTACTACCGGGCGGAGCTGTTTTTT
v_gene: TRBV4-1
d_gene: TRBD2
j_gene: TRBJ2-2
abundance: .

CDR3aa: CASTRQENTEAFF
CDR3nt: TGTGCCAGCACTCGGCAGGAGAACACTGAAGCTTTCTTT
v_gene: TRBV6-5
d_gene: .
j_gene: TRBJ1-1
abundance: .

CDR3aa: CASRAGTAETGELFF
CDR3nt: TGTGCCAGCAGGGCTGGGACAGCCGAAACCGGGGAGCTGTTTTTT
v_gene: TRBV5-4
d_gene: TRBD1
j_gene: TRBJ2-2
abundance: .

CDR3aa: CASSWTGFFRAGYTF
CDR3nt: TGTGCCAGCAGTTGGACCGGGTTCTTCCGGGCTGGCTACACCTTC
v_gene: TRBV12-3/TRBV12-4
d_gene: .
j_gene: TRBJ1-2
abundance: few

CDR3aa: CASSIEGGLLETQYF
CDR3nt: TGTGCCAGTAGTATAGAGGGGGGTCTCCTAGAGACCCAGTACTTC
v_gene: TRBV19
d_gene: .
j_gene: TRBJ2-5
abundance: .

CDR3aa: CASSLGGGLAGGYEQYF
CDR3nt: TGTGCCAGCAGCTTAGGGGGGGGATTAGCGGGAGGCTACGAGCAGTACTTC
v_gene: TRBV7-2
d_gene: TRBD2
j_gene: TRBJ2-7
abundance: .

CDR3aa: CASSLSETGETQANTGELFF
CDR3nt: TGTGCCAGCAGTTTATCCGAGACAGGGGAAACCCAAGCGAACACCGGGGAGCTGTTTTTT
v_gene: TRBV27
d_gene: TRBD1
j_gene: TRBJ2-2
abundance: few

CDR3aa: CASSLRVSHRGGQETQYF
CDR3nt: TGTGCCAGCAGTTTACGGGTATCTCACCGGGGGGGCCAGGAGACCCAGTACTTC
v_gene: TRBV12-3/TRBV12-4
d_gene: TRBD2
j_gene: TRBJ2-5
abundance: .

CDR3aa: CASSLAAGRRTGANVLTF
CDR3nt: TGTGCCAGCAGCTTGGCTGCTGGCCGGAGGACTGGGGCCAACGTCCTGACTTTC
v_gene: TRBV5-5
d_gene: .
j_gene: TRBJ2-6
abundance: .

CDR3aa: CASSRSDLSYEQYF
CDR3nt: TGTGCCAGTAGTCGGTCAGACCTAAGCTACGAGCAGTACTTC
v_gene: TRBV19
d_gene: .
j_gene: TRBJ2-7
abundance: once

CDR3aa: CASRVPGPYNEQFF
CDR3nt: TGTGCCAGTAGGGTACCGGGACCCTACAATGAGCAGTTCTTC
v_gene: TRBV19
d_gene: .
j_gene: TRBJ2-1
abundance: .

CDR3aa: CASSQKPAAVLNTEAFF
CDR3nt: TGTGCCAGCAGCCAAAAACCGGCGGCAGTGCTGAACACTGAAGCTTTCTTT
v_gene: TRBV14
d_gene: .
j_gene: TRBJ1-1
abundance: .

CDR3aa: CAWSATQKLFF
CDR3nt: TGTGCCTGGAGTGCCACCCAAAAACTGTTTTTT
v_gene: TRBV30
d_gene: .
j_gene: TRBJ1-4
abundance: .

CDR3aa: CASSPIGAKNIQYF
CDR3nt: TGTGCCAGCAGTCCAATAGGAGCCAAAAACATTCAGTACTTC
v_gene: TRBV27
d_gene: .
j_gene: TRBJ2-4
abundance: .

CDR3aa: CASSLAVGETQYF
CDR3nt: TGTGCCAGCAGCTTGGCCGTCGGGGAGACCCAGTACTTC
v_gene: TRBV5-5
d_gene: .
j_gene: TRBJ2-5
abundance: .

CDR3aa: CASSLGPNPGTGELFF
CDR3nt: TGTGCCAGCAGCTTGGGCCCGAATCCGGGCACCGGGGAGCTGTTTTTT
v_gene: TRBV5-4
d_gene: .
j_gene: TRBJ2-2
abundance: .

CDR3aa: CASSLRLAGTYEQYF
CDR3nt: TGTGCCAGCAGCTTGAGACTAGCGGGGACCTACGAGCAGTACTTC
v_gene: TRBV7-2
d_gene: TRBD2
j_gene: TRBJ2-7
abundance: many

CDR3aa: CASSLFRDGTEAFF
CDR3nt: TGTGCCAGCAGCCTTTTCCGGGACGGCACTGAAGCTTTCTTT
v_gene: TRBV11-1
d_gene: .
j_gene: TRBJ1-1
abundance: few

CDR3aa: CSARGREGQPQHF
CDR3nt: TGCAGTGCTAGAGGGAGGGAAGGTCAGCCCCAGCATTTT
v_gene: TRBV20-1
d_gene: .
j_gene: TRBJ1-5
abundance: .

CDR3aa: CASRAGGNMNTEAFF
CDR3nt: TGTGCCAGCCGAGCGGGGGGGAACATGAACACTGAAGCTTTCTTT
v_gene: TRBV6-1
d_gene: .
j_gene: TRBJ1-1
abundance: few

CDR3aa: CASSFGLAGYGSYNEQFF
CDR3nt: TGTGCCAGCAGCTTCGGACTAGCGGGGTACGGCTCCTACAATGAGCAGTTCTTC
v_gene: TRBV12-3/TRBV12-4
d_gene: TRBD2
j_gene: TRBJ2-1
abundance: .

CDR3aa: CASSLGPPRQGLQETQYF
CDR3nt: TGTGCCAGCAGTTTAGGCCCTCCGAGACAGGGGTTGCAAGAGACCCAGTACTTC
v_gene: TRBV27
d_gene: TRBD1
j_gene: TRBJ2-5
abundance: once

CDR3aa: CASSSFSGGTSYEQYF
CDR3nt: TGTGCCAGCAGCTCTTTTAGCGGGGGCACTTCCTACGAGCAGTACTTC
v_gene: TRBV7-2
d_gene: TRBD2
j_gene: TRBJ2-7
abundance: .

CDR3aa: CASSLVRQNTEAFF
CDR3nt: TGTGCCAGCAGCTTAGTTCGACAAAACACTGAAGCTTTCTTT
v_gene: TRBV7-2
d_gene: .
j_gene: TRBJ1-1
abundance: many

CDR3aa: CASSARPMNTEAFF
CDR3nt: TGTGCCAGCAGCGCGCGACCCATGAACACTGAAGCTTTCTTT
v_gene: TRBV6-5
d_gene: .
j_gene: TRBJ1-1
abundance: .

CDR3aa: CASQPQSPSYEQYF
CDR3nt: TGTGCCAGCCAGCCCCAGTCCCCGTCCTACGAGCAGTACTTC
v_gene: TRBV6-1
d_gene: .
j_gene: TRBJ2-7
abundance: few

CDR3aa: CASSLPVGTKNYNEQFF
CDR3nt: TGTGCCAGCAGCTTACCGGTAGGGACCAAGAATTACAATGAGCAGTTCTTC
v_gene: TRBV7-9
d_gene: .
j_gene: TRBJ2-1
abundance: .

CDR3aa: CASSLRGTYSSGNTIYF
CDR3nt: TGTGCCAGCAGCTTAAGGGGGACATATAGCTCTGGAAACACCATATATTTT
v_gene: TRBV7-2
d_gene: .
j_gene: TRBJ1-3
abundance: many

CDR3aa: CASSPETRADTQYF
CDR3nt: TGTGCCAGCAGCCCGGAGACTAGGGCAGATACGCAGTATTTT
v_gene: TRBV5-4
d_gene: .
j_gene: TRBJ2-3
abundance: .

CDR3aa: CASSLDANTEAFF
CDR3nt: TGTGCCAGCAGCTTAGACGCGAACACTGAAGCTTTCTTT
v_gene: TRBV7-2
d_gene: .
j_gene: TRBJ1-1
abundance: many

CDR3aa: CASSPTGEAKNIQYF
CDR3nt: TGTGCCAGCAGTCCGACAGGAGAGGCCAAAAACATTCAGTACTTC
v_gene: TRBV27
d_gene: .
j_gene: TRBJ2-4
abundance: .

CDR3aa: CASSERGGSTEAFF
CDR3nt: TGTGCCAGCAGTGAAAGAGGGGGATCTACTGAAGCTTTCTTT
v_gene: TRBV25-1
d_gene: .
j_gene: TRBJ1-1
abundance: .